This passage covers 2 T cell receptor beta chains from one sample sequenced in a study of blood T cell repertoires in COVID-19 (dated by TCRdb to the early 2020s). Library construction relied on the immunoSEQ multiplex PCR assay. The source is immuneACCESS, and TCRdb retained only in-frame sequences with V and J called. Part of the clones is not carried over; for the studies checked, unresolved V genes explain less than half of this, and the remainder is unexplained. This sample holds roughly 250,000 clones; about 90% were observed only once. About 4% of the sample goes to the ten largest clones. Sequencing used peripheral blood. The receptors shown here come from a woman in her thirties or forties with acute or convalescent COVID-19.

This chain uses TRBV5-4 with TRBJ2-5, with TRBD1 identical over 8 bases. The CDR3 covers 14 residues. The J segment lost 4 bases and the V segment lost 1 base, leaving 3 bases of the junction unmatched. Germline values: CDR1 SGHNT, CDR2 YYREEE (reference sequence). This chain's CDR3 is CASSLSGQVETQYF. In DNA, the CDR3 is TGTGCCAGCAGCTTGTCGGGACAGGTAGAGACCCAGTACTTC. Variable domain in full (rest from reference TRBV5-4 and TRBJ2-5): ETGVTQSPTHLIKTRGQQVTLRCSSQSGHNTVSWYQQALGQGPQFIFQYYREEENGRGNFPPRFSGLQFPNYSSELNVNALELDDSALYLCASSLSGQVETQYFGPGTRLLVL.

This chain connects TRBV30 to TRBJ1-1; 7 positions match TRBD1. CDR3 length: 14 amino acids. Germline-derived CDR1 and CDR2 are GTSNPN and SVGIG (reference sequence). The J segment lost 0 bases and the V segment lost 2 bases, leaving 3 bases of the junction unmatched. This CDR3 reads CAWSRDRMNTEAFF. In DNA form, the CDR3 reads TGTGCCTGGAGTAGGGACAGAATGAACACTGAAGCTTTCTTT.